Listed below are T cell receptor beta chains from one sample, sequenced in a study of regulatory T cells in long-lasting Graves disease. TCRdb re-called the multiplex PCR reads with MiXCR, one entry per CDR3 protein. The sample includes over 450,000 distinct CDR3 sequences, roughly 21% of them seen just once. Sequencing used peripheral blood mononuclear cells (PBMCs), obtained when the disease was refractory, from a patient treated with antithyroid drugs. The receptors here all came from a female donor with Graves disease. CDR3s include the opening cysteine and the closing phenylalanine or tryptophan. Fields, in order: D gene, clone size, J gene, V gene, CDR3 DNA, CDR3 protein. The D gene is left open where the match is weak. Clone size is stated in some rows and not others, as once, few, many or a class when expanded.

d_call: .
clone_size: many
j_call: TRBJ1-1
v_call: TRBV2
cdr3_nt: TGTGCCAGCAGTGAGTTAAAGGGGCTGAACACTGAAGCTTTCTTT
cdr3_aa: CASSELKGLNTEAFF

d_call: TRBD1
clone_size: many
j_call: TRBJ1-5
v_call: TRBV28
cdr3_nt: TGTGCCAGCAGTCCGACAGGGTTCCGCAATCAGCCCCAGCATTTT
cdr3_aa: CASSPTGFRNQPQHF

d_call: TRBD1
clone_size: many
j_call: TRBJ2-5
v_call: TRBV7-9
cdr3_nt: TGTGCCAGCAGCCAGACAGGGATCGAGACCCAGTACTTC
cdr3_aa: CASSQTGIETQYF

d_call: TRBD1
clone_size: .
j_call: TRBJ1-1
v_call: TRBV7-8
cdr3_nt: TGTGCCAGCGGCGACCTGGACAGGGGTCTGGGGACTGAAGCTTTCTTT
cdr3_aa: CASGDLDRGLGTEAFF

d_call: TRBD1
clone_size: once
j_call: TRBJ2-1
v_call: TRBV13
cdr3_nt: TGTGCCAGCAGCTCAGGGGGATCCTCCTACGAGCAGTTCTTC
cdr3_aa: CASSSGGSSYEQFF

d_call: .
clone_size: few
j_call: TRBJ1-2
v_call: TRBV6-2/TRBV6-3
cdr3_nt: TGTGCCAGCAGTTACGGGCAAGGGGCCTTGTATGGCTACACCTTC
cdr3_aa: CASSYGQGALYGYTF

d_call: .
clone_size: many
j_call: TRBJ2-5
v_call: TRBV20-1
cdr3_nt: TGCAGTGCTATGGGCGGCGACAATCGATTTTGGGGAGAGACCCAGTACTTC
cdr3_aa: CSAMGGDNRFWGETQYF

d_call: .
clone_size: many
j_call: TRBJ2-5
v_call: TRBV7-9
cdr3_nt: TGTGCCAGCAGCTCCCCGGGTGTAGAGACCCAGTACTTC
cdr3_aa: CASSSPGVETQYF

d_call: .
clone_size: once
j_call: TRBJ1-3
v_call: TRBV6-2/TRBV6-3
cdr3_nt: TGTGCCAGCAGTATACAACGTAGCTCTGGAAACACCACATATTTT
cdr3_aa: CASSIQRSSGNTTYF

d_call: .
clone_size: .
j_call: TRBJ2-7
v_call: TRBV20-1
cdr3_nt: TGCAGTGCTAGAGGGGGGAACGAGCAGTACTTC
cdr3_aa: CSARGGNEQYF

d_call: TRBD1
clone_size: few
j_call: TRBJ1-5
v_call: TRBV24-1
cdr3_nt: TGTGCCACCAGTGTCGGGACAGCGAATCAGCCCCAGCATTTT
cdr3_aa: CATSVGTANQPQHF